This T cell receptor beta chain was retrieved from a study of T-cell reconstitution after alpha-beta-depleted transplantation in children. With 7 bases removed from V and 3 bases from J, the gap between germline ends came to 13 bases. Germline assignment: CDR1 MNHNS and CDR2 SASEGT. The CDR3 is made up of 13 amino acids. Unique molecular identifiers were incorporated when the TCRbeta library was constructed. Each CDR3 protein gets one entry after TCRdb re-called the PCR reads with MiXCR. The sample includes about 240,000 distinct CDR3 sequences, around 12% of them seen just once. At least ten counts were recorded for this clonotype.

This TCR was sampled from a human donor who donated a stem cell graft to a child with acute lymphoblastic leukemia. The gene calls are TRBV6-1 and TRBJ2-7; D perhaps matches TRBD1 (6 bases). The sequencing used PBMCs from the stem cell graft donor, collected from the stem cell graft. This CDR3 is CASNDGQHYEQYF. In DNA, the CDR3 is TGTGCCAGCAATGACGGACAGCACTACGAGCAGTACTTC.